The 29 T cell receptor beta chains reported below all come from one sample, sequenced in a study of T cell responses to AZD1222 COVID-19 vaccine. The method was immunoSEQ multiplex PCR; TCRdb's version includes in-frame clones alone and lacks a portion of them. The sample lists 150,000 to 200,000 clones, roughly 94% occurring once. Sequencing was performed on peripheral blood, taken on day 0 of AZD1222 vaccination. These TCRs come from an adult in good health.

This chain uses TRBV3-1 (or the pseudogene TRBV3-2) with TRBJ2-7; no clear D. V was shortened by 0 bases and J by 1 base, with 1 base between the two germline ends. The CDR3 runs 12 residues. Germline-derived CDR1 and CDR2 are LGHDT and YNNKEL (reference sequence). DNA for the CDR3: TGTGCCAGCAGCCAAGAGTCCTACGAGCAGTACTTC. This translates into CASSQESYEQYF.

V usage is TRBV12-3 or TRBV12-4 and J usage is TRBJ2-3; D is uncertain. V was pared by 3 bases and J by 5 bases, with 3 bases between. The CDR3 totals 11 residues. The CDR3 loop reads CASSFLDTQYF. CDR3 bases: TGTGCCAGCAGTTTTCTAGATACGCAGTATTTT.

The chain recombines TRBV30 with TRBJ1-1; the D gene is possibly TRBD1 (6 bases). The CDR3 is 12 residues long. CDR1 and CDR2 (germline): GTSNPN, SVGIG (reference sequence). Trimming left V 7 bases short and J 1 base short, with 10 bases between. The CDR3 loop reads CASRGSNTEAFF. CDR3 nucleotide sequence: TGTGCCTCCAGGGGCTCGAACACTGAAGCTTTCTTT.

The CDR3 is CASSLRRDTEAFF. Written as DNA, the CDR3 is TGTGCCAGCAGTTTGAGGAGGGACACTGAAGCTTTCTTT. This chain joins TRBV12-3 or TRBV12-4 and TRBJ1-1; D gene unclear. V was shortened by 3 bases and J by 3 bases, with 8 bases between the two germline ends. The CDR3 totals 13 residues.

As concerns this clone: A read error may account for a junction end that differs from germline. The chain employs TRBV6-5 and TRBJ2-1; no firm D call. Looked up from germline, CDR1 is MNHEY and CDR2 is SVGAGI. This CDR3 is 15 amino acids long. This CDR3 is CASSDSRGSYNEQFF. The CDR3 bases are TGTGCCAGCAGTGACTCGCGAGGCTCCTACAATGAGCAGTTCTTC.

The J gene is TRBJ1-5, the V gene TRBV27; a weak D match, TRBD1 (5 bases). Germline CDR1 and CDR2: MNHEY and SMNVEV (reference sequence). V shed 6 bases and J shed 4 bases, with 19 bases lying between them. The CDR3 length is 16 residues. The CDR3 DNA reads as TGTGCCAGCAGACCTTCTCAGGGAGTGGTGAATCAGCCCCAGCATTTT. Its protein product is CASRPSQGVVNQPQHF.

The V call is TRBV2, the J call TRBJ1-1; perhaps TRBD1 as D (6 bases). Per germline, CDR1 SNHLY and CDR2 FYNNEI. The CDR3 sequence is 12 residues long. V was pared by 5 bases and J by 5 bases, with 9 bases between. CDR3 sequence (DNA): TGTGCCAGCAGTCCACAGGGTACTGAAGCTTTCTTT. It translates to CASSPQGTEAFF. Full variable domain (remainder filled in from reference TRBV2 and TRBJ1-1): EPEVTQTPSHQVTQMGQEVILRCVPISNHLYFYWYRQILGQKVEFLVSFYNNEISEKSEIFDDQFSVERPDGSNFTLKIRSTKLEDSAMYFCASSPQGTEAFFGQGTRLTVV.

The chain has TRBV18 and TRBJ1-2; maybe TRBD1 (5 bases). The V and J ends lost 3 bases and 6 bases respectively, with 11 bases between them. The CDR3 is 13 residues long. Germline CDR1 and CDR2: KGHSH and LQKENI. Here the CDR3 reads CASSPNGGDGYTF. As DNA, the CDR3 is TGTGCCAGCTCACCCAACGGGGGGGATGGCTACACCTTC.

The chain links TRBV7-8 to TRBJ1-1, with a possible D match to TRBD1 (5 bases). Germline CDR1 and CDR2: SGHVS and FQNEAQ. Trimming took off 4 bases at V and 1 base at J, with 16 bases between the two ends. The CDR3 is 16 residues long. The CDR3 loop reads CASSSRDQTGNTEAFF. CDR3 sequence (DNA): TGTGCCAGCAGCTCCCGGGACCAGACGGGGAACACTGAAGCTTTCTTT.

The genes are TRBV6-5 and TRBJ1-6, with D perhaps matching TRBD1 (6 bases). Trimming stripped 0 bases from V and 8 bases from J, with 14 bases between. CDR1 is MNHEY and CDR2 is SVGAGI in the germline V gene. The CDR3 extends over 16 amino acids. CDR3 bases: TGTGCCAGCAGTTACTCCGGCACAGGGAACCATTCACCCCTCCACTTT. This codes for CASSYSGTGNHSPLHF.

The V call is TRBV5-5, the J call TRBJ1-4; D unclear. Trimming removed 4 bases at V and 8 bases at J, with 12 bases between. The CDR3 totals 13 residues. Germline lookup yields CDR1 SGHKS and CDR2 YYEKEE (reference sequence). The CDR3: CASSPGSREKLFF. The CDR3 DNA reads TGTGCCAGCAGCCCGGGTTCTAGGGAAAAACTGTTTTTT.

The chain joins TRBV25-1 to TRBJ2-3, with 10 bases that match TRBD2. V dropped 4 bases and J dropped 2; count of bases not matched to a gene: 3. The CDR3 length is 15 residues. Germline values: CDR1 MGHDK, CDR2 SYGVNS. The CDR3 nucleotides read TGTGCCAGCAGTGGACTAGCGGGCCTCACAGATACGCAGTATTTT. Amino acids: CASSGLAGLTDTQYF. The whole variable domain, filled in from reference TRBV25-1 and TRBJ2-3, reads EADIYQTPRYLVIGTGKKITLECSQTMGHDKMYWYQQDPGMELHLIHYSYGVNSTEKGDLSSESTVSRIRTEHFPLTLESARPSHTSQYLCASSGLAGLTDTQYFGPGTRLTVL.

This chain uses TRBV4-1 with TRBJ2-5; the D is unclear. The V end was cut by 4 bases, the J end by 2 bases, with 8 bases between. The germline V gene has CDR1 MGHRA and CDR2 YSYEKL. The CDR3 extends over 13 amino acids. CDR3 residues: CASSPGSQETQYF. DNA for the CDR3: TGCGCCAGCAGCCCCGGGTCTCAAGAGACCCAGTACTTC.

The CDR3 sequence: CASSPYPEAFF. The CDR3 bases are TGTGCCAGCAGTCCGTATCCTGAAGCTTTCTTT. V gene TRBV12-3 or TRBV12-4 combines with J gene TRBJ1-1; no reliable D call. Trimming shortened V by 5 bases and J by 6 bases, and 7 bases separated the two germline ends. The CDR3 length is 11 residues.

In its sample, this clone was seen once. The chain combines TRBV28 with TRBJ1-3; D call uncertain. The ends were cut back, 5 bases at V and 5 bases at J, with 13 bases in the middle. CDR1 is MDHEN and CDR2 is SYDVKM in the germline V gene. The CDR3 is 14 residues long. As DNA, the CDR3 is TGTGCCAGCAGTCCAGCCCGTGGGAGAAACACCATATATTTT. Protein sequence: CASSPARGRNTIYF.

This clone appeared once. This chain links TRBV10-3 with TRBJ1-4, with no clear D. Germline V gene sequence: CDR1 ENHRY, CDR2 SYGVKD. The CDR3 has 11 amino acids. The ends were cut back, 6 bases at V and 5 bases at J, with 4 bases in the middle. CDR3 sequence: CAISINEKLFF. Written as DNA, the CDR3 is TGTGCCATCAGCATCAATGAAAAACTGTTTTTT.

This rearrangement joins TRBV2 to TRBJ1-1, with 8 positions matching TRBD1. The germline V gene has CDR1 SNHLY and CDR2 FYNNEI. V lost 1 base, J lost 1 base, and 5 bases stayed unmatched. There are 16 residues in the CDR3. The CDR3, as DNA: TGTGCCAGCAGTGAAGGCCCCACAGGGGGGAACACTGAAGCTTTCTTT. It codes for CASSEGPTGGNTEAFF.

The DNA of the CDR3 is TGTGCCAGCAGTTTATCCTCCTGGGACATTCAGTACTTC. Protein: CASSLSSWDIQYF. The chain uses TRBV27 and TRBJ2-4; no firm D call. Per germline, CDR1 MNHEY and CDR2 SMNVEV (reference sequence). The CDR3 has 13 residues. The V end lost 0 bases, the J end lost 8 bases, and 8 bases lay between the germline ends.

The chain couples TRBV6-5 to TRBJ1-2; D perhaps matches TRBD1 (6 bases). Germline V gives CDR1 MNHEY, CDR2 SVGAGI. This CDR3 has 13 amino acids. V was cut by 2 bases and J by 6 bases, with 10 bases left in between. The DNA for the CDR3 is TGTGCCAGCAGTTACGGCCAGGGGAATGGCTACACCTTC. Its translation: CASSYGQGNGYTF.

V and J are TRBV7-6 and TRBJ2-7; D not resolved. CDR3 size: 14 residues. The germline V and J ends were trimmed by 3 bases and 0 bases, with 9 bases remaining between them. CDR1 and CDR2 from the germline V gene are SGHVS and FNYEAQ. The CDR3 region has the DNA TGTGCCAGCAGCTTGAGCGTAAACTCCTACGAGCAGTACTTC. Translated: CASSLSVNSYEQYF.

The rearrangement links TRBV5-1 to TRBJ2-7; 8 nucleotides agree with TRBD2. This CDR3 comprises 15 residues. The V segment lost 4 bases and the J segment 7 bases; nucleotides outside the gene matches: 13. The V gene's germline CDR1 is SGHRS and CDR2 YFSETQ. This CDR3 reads CASSPYAGTRVEQYF. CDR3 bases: TGCGCCAGCAGCCCTTACGCCGGGACTAGAGTTGAGCAGTACTTC.

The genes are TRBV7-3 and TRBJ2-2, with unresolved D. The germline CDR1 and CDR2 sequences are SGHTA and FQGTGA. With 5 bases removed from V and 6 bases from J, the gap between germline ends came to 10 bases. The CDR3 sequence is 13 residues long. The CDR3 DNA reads TGTGCCAGCAGCCCCCGAGAGTCCGGGGAGCTGTTTTTT. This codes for CASSPRESGELFF.

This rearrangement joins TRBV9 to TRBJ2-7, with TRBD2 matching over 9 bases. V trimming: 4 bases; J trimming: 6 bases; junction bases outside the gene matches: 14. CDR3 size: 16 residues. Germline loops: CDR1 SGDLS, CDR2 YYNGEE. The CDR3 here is CASSPWEAGGLSEQYF. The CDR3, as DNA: TGTGCCAGCAGCCCATGGGAAGCGGGAGGTCTATCCGAGCAGTACTTC.

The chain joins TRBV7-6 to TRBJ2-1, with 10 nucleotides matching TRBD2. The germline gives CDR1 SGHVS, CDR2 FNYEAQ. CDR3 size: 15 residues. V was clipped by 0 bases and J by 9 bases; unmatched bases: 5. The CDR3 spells CASSLAPSGSSEQFF. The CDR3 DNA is TGTGCCAGCAGCTTAGCGCCTAGCGGGAGTAGTGAGCAGTTCTTC.

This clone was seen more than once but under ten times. DNA of the CDR3: TGTGCCTGGAGAGAAGGCACCCTGGGAGCTTTCTTT. The encoded protein is CAWREGTLGAFF. The genes are TRBV30 and TRBJ1-1; no reliable D call. The V gene's germline CDR1 is GTSNPN and CDR2 SVGIG (reference sequence). The CDR3 sequence is 12 residues long. V was pared by 3 bases and J by 10 bases, with 15 bases between.

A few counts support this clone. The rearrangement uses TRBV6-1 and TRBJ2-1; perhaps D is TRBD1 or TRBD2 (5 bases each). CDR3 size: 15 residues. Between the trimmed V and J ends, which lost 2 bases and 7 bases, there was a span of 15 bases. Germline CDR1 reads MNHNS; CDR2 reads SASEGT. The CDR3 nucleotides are TGTGCCAGCAGTGAACAGGACGGAGAGGGGAATGAGCAGTTCTTC. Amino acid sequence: CASSEQDGEGNEQFF.

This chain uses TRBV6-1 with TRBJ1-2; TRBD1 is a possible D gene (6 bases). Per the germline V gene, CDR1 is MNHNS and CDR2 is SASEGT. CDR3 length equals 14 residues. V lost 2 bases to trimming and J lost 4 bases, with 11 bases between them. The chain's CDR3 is CASSEYQGTYGYTF. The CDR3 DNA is TGTGCCAGCAGTGAATACCAGGGGACCTATGGCTACACCTTC.

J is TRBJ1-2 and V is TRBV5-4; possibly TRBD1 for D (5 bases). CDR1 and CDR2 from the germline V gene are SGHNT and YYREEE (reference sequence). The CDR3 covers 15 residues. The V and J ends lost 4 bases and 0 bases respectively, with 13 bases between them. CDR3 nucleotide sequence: TGTGCCAGCAGCCGGGACTCCGTAGCTAACTATGGCTACACCTTC. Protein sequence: CASSRDSVANYGYTF.

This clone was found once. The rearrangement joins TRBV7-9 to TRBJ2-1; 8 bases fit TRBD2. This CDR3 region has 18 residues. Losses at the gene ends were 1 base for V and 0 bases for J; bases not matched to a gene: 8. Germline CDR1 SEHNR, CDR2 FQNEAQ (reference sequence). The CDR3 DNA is TGTGCCAGCAGCTTAGGAACTAGCGGTCAAAGCTCCTACAATGAGCAGTTCTTC. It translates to CASSLGTSGQSSYNEQFF.